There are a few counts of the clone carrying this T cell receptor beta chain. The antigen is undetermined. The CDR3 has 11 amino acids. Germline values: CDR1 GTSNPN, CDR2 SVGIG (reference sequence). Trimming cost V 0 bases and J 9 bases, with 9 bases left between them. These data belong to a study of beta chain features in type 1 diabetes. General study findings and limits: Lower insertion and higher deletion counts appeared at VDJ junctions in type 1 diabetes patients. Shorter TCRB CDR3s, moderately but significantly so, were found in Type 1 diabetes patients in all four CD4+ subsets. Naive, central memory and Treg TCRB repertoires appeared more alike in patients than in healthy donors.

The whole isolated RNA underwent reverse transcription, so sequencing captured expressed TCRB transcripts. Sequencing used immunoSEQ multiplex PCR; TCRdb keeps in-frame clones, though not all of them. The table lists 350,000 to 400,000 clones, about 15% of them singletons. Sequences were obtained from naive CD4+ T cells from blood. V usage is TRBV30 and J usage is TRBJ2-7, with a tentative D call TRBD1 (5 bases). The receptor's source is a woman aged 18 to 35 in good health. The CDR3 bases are TGTGCCTGGAGTGTCAGCCAGGGGCAGTACTTC. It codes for CAWSVSQGQYF.